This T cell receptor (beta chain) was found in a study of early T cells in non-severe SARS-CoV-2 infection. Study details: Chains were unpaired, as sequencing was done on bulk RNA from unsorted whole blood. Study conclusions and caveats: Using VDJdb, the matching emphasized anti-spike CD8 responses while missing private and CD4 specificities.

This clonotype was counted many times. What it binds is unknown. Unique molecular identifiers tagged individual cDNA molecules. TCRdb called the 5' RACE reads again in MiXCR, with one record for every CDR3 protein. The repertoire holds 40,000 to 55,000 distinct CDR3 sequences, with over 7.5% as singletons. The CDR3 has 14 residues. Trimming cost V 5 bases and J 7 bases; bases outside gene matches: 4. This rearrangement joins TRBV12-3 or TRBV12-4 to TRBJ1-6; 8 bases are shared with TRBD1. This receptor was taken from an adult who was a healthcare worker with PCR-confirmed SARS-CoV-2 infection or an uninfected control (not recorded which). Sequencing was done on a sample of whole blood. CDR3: CASSTDRENSPLHF. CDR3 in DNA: TGTGCCAGCAGTACGGACAGGGAAAATTCACCCCTCCACTTT.